This TCR beta chain derives from a study of cytomegalovirus exposure and HLA in healthy donors (dated by TCRdb to 2016 to 2017). Broadly, across the study: A later analysis indicated that the roughly 130 validation repertoires were generated on the platform also employed for the 666 repertoires of the first cohort. To predict cytomegalovirus infection status, the study combined high-throughput TCR immunosequencing, statistical association of individual TCRs with disease status, and machine learning. In addition to the first cohort of around 670 subjects, a separate validation cohort of some 120 different subjects was used. The study aimed to test whether cataloging public T cell receptors could reveal signatures of past pathogen exposure. The full study reports these points: Most TCR sequences were seen in very few donors, while some public TCRs were found in many individuals. The study listed 170 or so TCR beta chains as associated with cytomegalovirus. The authors suggested that the approach could potentially be generalized to other disease states and immunological phenotypes. Three of the identified cytomegalovirus-associated TCR beta chains were confirmed in vitro to be specific for cytomegalovirus antigens. A later analysis found that TCRs clustered in the first cohort also tended to co-occur in the 100 to 150 validation repertoires, with 94% of cluster scores above 0. All 120 or so repertoires were used to score co-occurrence in the validation cohort in a later analysis, because that analysis had no HLA typing for the cohort. The classifier was reported to diagnose cytomegalovirus status with high specificity and sensitivity in both the original cohort and the validation cohort.

Preparation of the library involved the immunoSEQ multiplex PCR assay. Turning to the authors' computational methods: To diagnose cytomegalovirus status from the catalog of TCR beta chain sequences, a statistical classification framework was built. TCRdb limited this immuneACCESS table to in-frame rearrangements with V and J called. A share of clones is missing; checked studies link under half to unresolved V genes, and the rest is unexplained. V, J and clone size derive from that table, while D and trimming were established from the DNA sequence. The sample table contains 350,000 or so clones; only one count was recorded for 80% to 90% of them. The top ten clones comprise more than 0.8% of the sample. Note on this clone: Its antigen remains undetermined. Per-base qualities were not stored, and no clone one base away is much larger.

The CDR3 runs 12 amino acids, cysteine and phenylalanine included. Only the CDR3 portion is preserved as DNA: 36 bases, with reading frame beginning at the first base. Via the germline V gene (reference sequence), CDR1 is MNHEY and CDR2 SMNVEV. Cut back by 8 bases and 4 bases, the V and J ends lie 11 bases apart. Donors formed part of the validation cohort, which comprised 120 subjects and was distinct from the first cohort of over 500 subjects. Recombination connected TRBV27 to TRBJ1-1; tentative D gene TRBD1, with 5 bases matching. Source material: PBMCs. The receptor was derived from a woman aged 18-29 years in good health and CMV-seronegative. CDR3 loop: CASRPGFTEAFF. In nucleotide form, the sequence is TGTGCCAGCCGACCAGGGTTCACTGAAGCTTTCTTT.